This T cell receptor beta chain appears in the sequencing data of a study of synovial regulatory T cells in juvenile arthritis. For the study at large: One patient received methotrexate plus infliximab; one lacked treatment information.

The CDR3 runs 16 residues. No DNA has been recorded. The germline V gene has CDR1 SGHTA and CDR2 FQGNSA. Clones were read by immunoSEQ multiplex PCR, and TCRdb kept only the in-frame ones, dropping some. The clone table shows about 6,400 clones, with the ten largest holding roughly 0.57%. The chain links TRBV7-2 to TRBJ2-2; TCRdb reports TRBD1, a call that lacks DNA to check it against. Material: Treg cells from blood. Subset indicated: remaining (HLA-DR-negative) circulating blood Treg cells. This sequence originates from a donor between 2 and 29 years old with juvenile idiopathic arthritis. This CDR3 is CASSSPQGAGTGELFF.